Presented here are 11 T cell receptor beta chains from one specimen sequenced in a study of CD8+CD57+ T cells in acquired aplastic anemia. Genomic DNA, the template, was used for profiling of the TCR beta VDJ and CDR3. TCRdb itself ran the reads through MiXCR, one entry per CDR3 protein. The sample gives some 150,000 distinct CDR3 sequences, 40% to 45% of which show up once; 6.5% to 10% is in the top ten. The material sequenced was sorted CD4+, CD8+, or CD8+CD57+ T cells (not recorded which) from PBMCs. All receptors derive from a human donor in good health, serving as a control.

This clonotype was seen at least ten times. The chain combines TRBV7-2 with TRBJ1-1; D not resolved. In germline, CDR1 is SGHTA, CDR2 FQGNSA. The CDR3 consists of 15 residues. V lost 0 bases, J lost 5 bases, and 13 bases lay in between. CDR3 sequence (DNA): TGTGCCAGCAGCTTAGCCTCACTCGTAGCTACTGAAGCTTTCTTT. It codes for CASSLASLVATEAFF.

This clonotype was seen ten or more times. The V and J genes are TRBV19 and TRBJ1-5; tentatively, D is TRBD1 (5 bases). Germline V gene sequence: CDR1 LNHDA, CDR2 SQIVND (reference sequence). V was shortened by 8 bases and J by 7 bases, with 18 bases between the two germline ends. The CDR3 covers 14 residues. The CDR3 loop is CASRDGQGGQPQHF. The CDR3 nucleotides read TGTGCCAGTCGAGACGGGCAGGGCGGACAGCCCCAGCATTTT.

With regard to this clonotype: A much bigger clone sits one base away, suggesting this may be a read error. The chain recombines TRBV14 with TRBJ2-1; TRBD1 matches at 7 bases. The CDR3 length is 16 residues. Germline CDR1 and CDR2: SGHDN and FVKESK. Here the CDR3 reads CASSQDLGQIYNEQLF. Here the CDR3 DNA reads TGTGCCAGCAGCCAAGATCTGGGACAGATCTACAATGAGCAGCTCTTC.

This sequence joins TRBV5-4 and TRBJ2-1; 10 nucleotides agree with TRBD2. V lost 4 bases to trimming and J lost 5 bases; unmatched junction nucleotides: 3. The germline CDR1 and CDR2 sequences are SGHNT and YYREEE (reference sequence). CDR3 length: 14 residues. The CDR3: CASSNGLADNEQFF. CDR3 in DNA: TGTGCCAGCAGCAACGGACTAGCGGACAATGAGCAGTTCTTC.

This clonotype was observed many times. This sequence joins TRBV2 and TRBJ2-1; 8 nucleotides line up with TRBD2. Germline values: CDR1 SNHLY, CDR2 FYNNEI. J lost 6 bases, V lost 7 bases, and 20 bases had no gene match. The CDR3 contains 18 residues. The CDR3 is CASTPDSGILLGTNEQFF. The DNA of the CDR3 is TGTGCCAGCACTCCTGATAGCGGGATACTCCTGGGGACCAATGAGCAGTTCTTC.

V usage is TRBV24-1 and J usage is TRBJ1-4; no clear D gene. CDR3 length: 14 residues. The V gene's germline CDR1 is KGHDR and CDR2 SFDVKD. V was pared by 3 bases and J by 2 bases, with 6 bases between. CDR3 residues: CATSDRGTNEKLFF. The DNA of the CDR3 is TGTGCCACCAGTGATCGTGGGACTAATGAAAAACTGTTTTTT.

CDR3 sequence reads: CASSLVLGEQFF. CDR3 coding DNA: TGTGCCAGCAGCTTAGTTCTAGGTGAGCAGTTCTTC. The rearrangement joins TRBV7-8 to TRBJ2-1; D unresolved. CDR3 length: 12 amino acids. Germline V gene data show CDR1 as SGHVS and CDR2 as FQNEAQ. Trimming left V 1 base short and J 9 bases short, with 7 bases between.

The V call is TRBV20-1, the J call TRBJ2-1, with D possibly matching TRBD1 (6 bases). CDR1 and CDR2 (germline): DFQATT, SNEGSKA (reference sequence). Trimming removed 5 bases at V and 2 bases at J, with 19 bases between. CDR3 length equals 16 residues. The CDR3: CSAQDSSYGTYNEQFF. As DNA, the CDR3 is TGCAGTGCTCAGGACAGCTCCTATGGCACCTACAATGAGCAGTTCTTC.

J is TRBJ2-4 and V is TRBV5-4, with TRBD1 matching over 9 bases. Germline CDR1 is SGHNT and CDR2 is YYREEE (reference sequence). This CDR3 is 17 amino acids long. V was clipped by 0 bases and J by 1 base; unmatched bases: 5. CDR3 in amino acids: CASSLVGTGRAKNIQYF. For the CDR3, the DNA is TGTGCCAGCAGCTTGGTAGGGACAGGGAGGGCCAAAAACATTCAGTACTTC. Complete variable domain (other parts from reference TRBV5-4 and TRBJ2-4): ETGVTQSPTHLIKTRGQQVTLRCSSQSGHNTVSWYQQALGQGPQFIFQYYREEENGRGNFPPRFSGLQFPNYSSELNVNALELDDSALYLCASSLVGTGRAKNIQYFGAGTRLSVL.

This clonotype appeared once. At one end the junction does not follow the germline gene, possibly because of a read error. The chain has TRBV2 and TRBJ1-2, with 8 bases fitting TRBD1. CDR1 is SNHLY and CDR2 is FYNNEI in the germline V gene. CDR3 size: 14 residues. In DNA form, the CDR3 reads TGTGCCAGCAGCCTGCGGACAGGGCGGGGTGGCAACACCTTC. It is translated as CASSLRTGRGGNTF.

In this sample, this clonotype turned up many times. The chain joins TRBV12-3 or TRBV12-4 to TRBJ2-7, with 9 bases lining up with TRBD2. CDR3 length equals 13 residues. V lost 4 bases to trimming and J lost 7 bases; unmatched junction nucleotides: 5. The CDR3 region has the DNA TGTGCCAGCAGTTCGTCGAGCGGGGGGGAGCAGTACTTC. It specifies CASSSSSGGEQYF.